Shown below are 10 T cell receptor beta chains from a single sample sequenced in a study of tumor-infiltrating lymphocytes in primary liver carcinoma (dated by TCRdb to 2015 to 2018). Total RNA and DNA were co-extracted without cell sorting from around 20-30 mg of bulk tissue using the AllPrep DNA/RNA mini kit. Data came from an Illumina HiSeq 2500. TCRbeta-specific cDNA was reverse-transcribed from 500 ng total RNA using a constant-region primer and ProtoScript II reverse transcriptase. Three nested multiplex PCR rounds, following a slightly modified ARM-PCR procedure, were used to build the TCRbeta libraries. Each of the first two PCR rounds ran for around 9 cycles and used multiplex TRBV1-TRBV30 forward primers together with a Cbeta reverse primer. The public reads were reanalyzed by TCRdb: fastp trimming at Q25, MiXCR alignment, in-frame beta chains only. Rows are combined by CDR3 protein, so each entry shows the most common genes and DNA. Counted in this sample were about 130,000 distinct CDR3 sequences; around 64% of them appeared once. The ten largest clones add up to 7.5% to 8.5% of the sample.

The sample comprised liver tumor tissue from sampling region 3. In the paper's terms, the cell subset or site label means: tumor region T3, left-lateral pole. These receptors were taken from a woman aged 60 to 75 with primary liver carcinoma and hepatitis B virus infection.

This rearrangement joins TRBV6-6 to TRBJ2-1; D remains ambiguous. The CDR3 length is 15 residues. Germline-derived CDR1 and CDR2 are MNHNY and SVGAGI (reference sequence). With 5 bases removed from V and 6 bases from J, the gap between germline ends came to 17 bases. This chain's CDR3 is CASSPRVRESNEQFF. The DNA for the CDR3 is TGTGCCAGCAGTCCCCGAGTGCGAGAGAGCAATGAGCAGTTCTTC.

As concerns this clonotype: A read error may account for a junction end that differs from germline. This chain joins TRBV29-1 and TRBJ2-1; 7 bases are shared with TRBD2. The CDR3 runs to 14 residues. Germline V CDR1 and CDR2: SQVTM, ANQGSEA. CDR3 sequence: CSVGAGRNINEQSF. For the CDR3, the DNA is TGCAGCGTTGGAGCGGGAAGGAACATCAATGAGCAGTCCTTC.

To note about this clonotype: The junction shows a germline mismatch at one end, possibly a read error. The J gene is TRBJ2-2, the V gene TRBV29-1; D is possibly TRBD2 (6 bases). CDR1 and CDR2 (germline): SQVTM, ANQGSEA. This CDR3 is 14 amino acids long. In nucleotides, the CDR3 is TGCAGCGTTGGGAGTAGCGGTAACACTGGGGAGCTGTTTTTT. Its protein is CSVGSSGNTGELFF.

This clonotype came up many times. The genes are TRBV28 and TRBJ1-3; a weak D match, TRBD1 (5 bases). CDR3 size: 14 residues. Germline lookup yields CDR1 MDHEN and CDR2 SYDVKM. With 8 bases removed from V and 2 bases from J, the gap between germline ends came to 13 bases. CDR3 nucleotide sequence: TGTGCCAGCGAATCTGGGGGGGCTGGAAACACCATATATTTT. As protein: CASESGGAGNTIYF.

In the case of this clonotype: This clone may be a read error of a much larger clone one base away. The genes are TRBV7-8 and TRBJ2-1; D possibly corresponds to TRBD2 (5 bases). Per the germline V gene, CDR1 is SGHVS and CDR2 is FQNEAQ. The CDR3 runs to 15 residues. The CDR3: CASSLRGKEYNEQLF. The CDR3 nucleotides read TGTGCCAGCAGCTTACGGGGAAAGGAATACAATGAGCAGTTATTC.

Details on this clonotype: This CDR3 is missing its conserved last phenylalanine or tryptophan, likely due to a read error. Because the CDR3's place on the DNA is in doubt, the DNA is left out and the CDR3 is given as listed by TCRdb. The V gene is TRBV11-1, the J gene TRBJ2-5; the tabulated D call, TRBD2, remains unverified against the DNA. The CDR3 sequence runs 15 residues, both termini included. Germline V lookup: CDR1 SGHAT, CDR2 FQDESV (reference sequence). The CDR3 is CASSPIGAQKLDKYL.

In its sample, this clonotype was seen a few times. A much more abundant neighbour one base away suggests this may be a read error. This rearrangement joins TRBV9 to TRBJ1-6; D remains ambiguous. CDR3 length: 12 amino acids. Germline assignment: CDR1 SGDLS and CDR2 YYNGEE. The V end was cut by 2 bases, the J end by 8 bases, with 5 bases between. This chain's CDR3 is CASSVDDSPLHF. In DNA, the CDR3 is TGTGCCAGCAGCGTCGATGATTCACCCCTCCACTTT.

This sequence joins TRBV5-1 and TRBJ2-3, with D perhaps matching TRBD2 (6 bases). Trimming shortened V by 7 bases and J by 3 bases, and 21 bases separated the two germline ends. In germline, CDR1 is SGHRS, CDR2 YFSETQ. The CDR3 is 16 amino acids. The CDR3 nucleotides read TGCGCCAGCCGGAGGGGTGGCGTGAGTAGTACAGATACGCAGTATTTT. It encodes CASRRGGVSSTDTQYF.

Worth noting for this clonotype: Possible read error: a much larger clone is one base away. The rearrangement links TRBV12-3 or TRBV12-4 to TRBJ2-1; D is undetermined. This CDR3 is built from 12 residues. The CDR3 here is CTSSPEKFEQFF. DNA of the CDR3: TGTACCAGCAGCCCTGAGAAGTTTGAGCAGTTCTTC.

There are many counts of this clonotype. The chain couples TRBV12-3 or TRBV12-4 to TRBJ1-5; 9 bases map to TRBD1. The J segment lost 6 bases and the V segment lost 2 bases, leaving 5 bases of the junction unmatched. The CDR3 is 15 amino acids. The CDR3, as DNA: TGTGCCAGCAGTTTAACAGGGGGCGTCGGTCAGCCCCAGCATTTT. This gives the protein CASSLTGGVGQPQHF.